The present T cell receptor (beta chain) was sequenced within a study of CD8+ T cells in alopecia areata. The sequencing template was cDNA reverse transcribed from extracted RNA. Sequencing was performed with immunoSEQ multiplex PCR; in TCRdb, only in-frame clones are kept and a portion is missing. The sample holds 200,000 to 250,000 clones, about 64% seen once. Study observations and caveats: Sequencing of scalp tissue also captures the resident alphabeta T cells of normal skin.

Germline V gives CDR1 SGHRS, CDR2 YFSETQ. This CDR3 comprises 13 residues. About this clone itself: The target antigen is unknown. Relative to the germline gene, one junction end is altered; a read error may explain this.

Documented treatment: oral pan-JAK inhibitor, 5-10 mg twice daily. The chain recombines TRBV5-1 with TRBJ2-1; a possible D gene is TRBD2 (6 bases). The clonotype comes from a human donor with alopecia areata. The specimen was CD4+ T cells sorted from blood, collected at week 4, from a patient treated with tofacitinib. The CDR3 coding sequence is TGCGCTAGCAGCCGTACGACTAGATTGGAGCAGTTCTTC. This translates into CASSRTTRLEQFF.